This TCR beta chain comes out of a study of early T cells in non-severe SARS-CoV-2 infection. Germline V gene data show CDR1 as SEHNR and CDR2 as FQNEAQ (reference sequence). CDR3 length: 11 amino acids. V was clipped by 7 bases and J by 4 bases, with 6 bases between them. MiXCR, applied by TCRdb to the 5' RACE reads, yields one record per CDR3 protein. The table records 85,000 to 90,000 distinct CDR3 sequences, approximately 15% of them present only once. This clonotype has a count of ten or more. The clonotype comes from an adult who was a healthcare worker with PCR-confirmed SARS-CoV-2 infection or an uninfected control (not recorded which). Sequenced sample: whole blood. V usage is TRBV7-9 and J usage is TRBJ2-3; D unclear. The CDR3 spells CASTIADTQYF. In DNA, the CDR3 is TGTGCCAGCACCATTGCAGATACGCAGTATTTT.